This T cell receptor beta chain was identified during a study of a mutant IDH1 vaccine in newly diagnosed glioma (dated by TCRdb to the early 2020s). Background on the whole study: Across visits V03 through V10, patients got a total of eight vaccinations, given in weeks 1, 3, 5, 7, 11, 15, 19 and 23. Vaccination started 4-6 weeks after radiotherapy alone, or was given together with temozolomide cycles in the groups whose treatment included chemotherapy. Of the 32 patients who were treated, approximately 60% were male and about 40% were female, and the mean age was approximately 40 years. Before enrollment, most patients had been given radiochemotherapy with temozolomide as standard therapy, while the rest had received either radiotherapy alone or temozolomide alone. Peripheral blood was collected at six visits: V03 (baseline), V05, V07, V10, V12 and V13. Longitudinal TCRB deep sequencing was performed for roughly 25 treated patients wherever samples were available for exploratory analyses.

Study-level results and caveats: The authors stated that sample limitations prevented analyses of patient blood samples from being reproduced. Availability determined which PBMC samples were chosen for TCRB deep sequencing. No apparent relationship was observed between pseudoprogression and alterations in the top peripheral T cell clonotypes detected by TCRB sequencing. Vaccine-induced immune responses across multiple MHC alleles were detected in approximately 93% of patients.

The library came from the immunoSEQ multiplex PCR assay. Rearranged TCR beta chain sequences were amplified using the hsTCRB Kit according to the manufacturer's protocol. TCRB libraries were sequenced on an Illumina MiSeq. Under the source paper's analysis protocol: Demultiplexing, trimming and gene mapping were performed with the kit vendor's proprietary platform. What TCRdb holds here is the immuneACCESS table cut down to in-frame rearrangements. Part of the clones is not present; checked against another copy, under half of the missing clones reflect an unresolved V gene, and the others are unexplained. The V and J calls and clone size were taken over from that table, and D and trimming were inferred from the DNA. The sample records about 43,000 clones, about 88% of which are singletons. The ten biggest clones cover 2% to 3% of the sample. Measured from the cysteine to the phenylalanine, the CDR3 is 15 residues long. Just CDR3 DNA is preserved here, 45 bases in frame from base 1. From a lookup of the germline V gene, CDR1 and CDR2 are SGDLS and YYNGEE. Here V drops 2 bases and J drops 0 bases, and the junction holds 4 bases not matched to any gene.

Taken with the paper, the label for time point translates to: week 23, last vaccination. Each vaccine dose, consisting of 300 ug of a 20-mer mutant IDH1 peptide in Montanide, was administered subcutaneously with topical imiquimod. Donors had newly diagnosed WHO grade 3 or 4 IDH1-mutant astrocytomas with loss of nuclear ATRX. The samples were drawn from NOA16, a multicentre, single-arm, open-label phase I trial in Germany that tested a mutant IDH1 peptide vaccine in humans for the first time. Genomic DNA for TCRB sequencing was isolated from EDTA blood with the DNeasy Blood and Tissue Kit. This clone was found a few times. The antigen it recognizes is unknown. Within one base of it there is no much larger clone, and no base qualities were kept.

This clonotype originated in a woman between 18 and 29 years old with glioma. Some clones in this sample may be carry-over from other donors' samples. Sequencing was performed on PBMCs, taken from a glioma patient whose treatment included an IDH1 peptide vaccine. The V and J genes are TRBV9 and TRBJ1-1, with TRBD1 identical over 7 junction bases. The sequenced DNA is TGTGCCAGCAGCGTGGGGACAGATATGAACACTGAAGCTTTCTTT. This sequence encodes CASSVGTDMNTEAFF.